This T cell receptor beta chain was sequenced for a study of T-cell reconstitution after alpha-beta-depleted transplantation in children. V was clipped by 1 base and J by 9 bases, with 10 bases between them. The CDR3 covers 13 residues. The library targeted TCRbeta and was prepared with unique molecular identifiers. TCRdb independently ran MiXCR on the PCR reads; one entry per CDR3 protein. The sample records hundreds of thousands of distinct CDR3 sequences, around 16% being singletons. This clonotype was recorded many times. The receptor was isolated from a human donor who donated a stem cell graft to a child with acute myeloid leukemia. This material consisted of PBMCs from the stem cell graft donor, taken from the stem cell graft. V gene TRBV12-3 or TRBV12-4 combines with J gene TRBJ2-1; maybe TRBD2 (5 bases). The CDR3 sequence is CASSLGGQVEQFF. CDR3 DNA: TGTGCCAGCAGTTTAGGAGGGCAGGTTGAGCAGTTCTTC.